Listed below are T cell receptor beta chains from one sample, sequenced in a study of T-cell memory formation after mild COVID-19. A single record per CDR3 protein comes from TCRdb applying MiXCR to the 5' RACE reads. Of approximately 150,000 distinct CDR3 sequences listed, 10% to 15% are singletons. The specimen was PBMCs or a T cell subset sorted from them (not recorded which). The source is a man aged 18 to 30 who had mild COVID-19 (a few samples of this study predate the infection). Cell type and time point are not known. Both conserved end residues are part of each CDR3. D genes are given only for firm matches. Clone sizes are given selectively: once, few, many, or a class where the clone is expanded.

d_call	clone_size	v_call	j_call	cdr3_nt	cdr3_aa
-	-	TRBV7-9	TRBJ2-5	TGTGCCAGCAGCCCCCGGGGCCTAGAGACCCAGTACTTC	CASSPRGLETQYF
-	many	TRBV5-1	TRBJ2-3	TGCGCCAGCAGCCCTCAGGGCTTCACAGATACGCAGTATTTT	CASSPQGFTDTQYF
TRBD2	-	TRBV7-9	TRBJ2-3	TGTGCCAGCAGCTATAGGACTAGCGGTCGCACAGATACGCAGTATTTT	CASSYRTSGRTDTQYF
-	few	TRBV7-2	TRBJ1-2	TGTGCCAGCAGCTTAAACAGGGCGAGCAGAGGCAGAGATGGCTACACCTTC	CASSLNRASRGRDGYTF
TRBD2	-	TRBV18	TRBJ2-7	TGTGCCAGCTCACCGACTAGCGGGGGCTACGAGCAGTACTTC	CASSPTSGGYEQYF
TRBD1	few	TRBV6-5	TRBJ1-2	TGTGCCAGCAGTTACGCCACAGGGGGAAGGTACTATGGCTACACCTTC	CASSYATGGRYYGYTF
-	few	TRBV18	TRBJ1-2	TGTGCCAGCTCCCCAAGGCCAGGGGATGGCTACACCTTC	CASSPRPGDGYTF
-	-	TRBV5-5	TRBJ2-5	TGTGCCAGCAGCGGCAGTTACCAAGAGACCCAGTACTTC	CASSGSYQETQYF
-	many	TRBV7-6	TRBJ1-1	TGTGCCAGCAGCTCGCCAGGGGATGGAAACACTGAAGCTTTCTTT	CASSSPGDGNTEAFF
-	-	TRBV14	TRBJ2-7	TGTGCCAGCAGCCAAAACCAGGGTGGCGAGCAGTACTTC	CASSQNQGGEQYF
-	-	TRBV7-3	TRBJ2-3	TGTGCCAGCGCCAGGGACAAGACAGATACGCAGTATTTT	CASARDKTDTQYF
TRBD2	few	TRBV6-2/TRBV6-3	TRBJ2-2	TGTGCCAGCAGTCAGCCGGGACTAGCGCCCACCGGGGAGCTGTTTTTT	CASSQPGLAPTGELFF
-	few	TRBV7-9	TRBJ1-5	TGTGCCAGCAGCTTATATTCAGAGTATAGCAATCAGCCCCAGCATTTT	CASSLYSEYSNQPQHF
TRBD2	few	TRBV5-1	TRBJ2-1	TGCGCCAGCAGCTCGGGACTAGCGGACTCCTACAATGAGCAGTTCTTC	CASSSGLADSYNEQFF
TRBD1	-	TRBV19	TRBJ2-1	TGTGCCAGTAGTATAAACCGGGACAGGGAGCAGTTCTTC	CASSINRDREQFF
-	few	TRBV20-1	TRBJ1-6	TGCAGTGCTAGAATGAGTAATTCACCCCTCCACTTT	CSARMSNSPLHF
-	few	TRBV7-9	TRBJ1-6	TGTGCCAGCAGCGTTACAGGGCCATCACCCCTCCACTTT	CASSVTGPSPLHF
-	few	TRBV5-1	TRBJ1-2	TGCGCCAGCAGCTTGGGTTCGTGGGTTAATACCTATGGCTACACCTTC	CASSLGSWVNTYGYTF
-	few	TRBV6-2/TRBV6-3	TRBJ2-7	TGTGCCAGCAGGCGGGCCCACGAGCAGTACTTC	CASRRAHEQYF
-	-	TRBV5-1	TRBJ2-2	TGCGCCAGCAGCTTGGGACCCAGGGTGAACACCGGGGAGCTGTTTTTT	CASSLGPRVNTGELFF
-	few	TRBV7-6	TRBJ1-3	TGTGCCAGCAGCCCTGAGATTAACTCTGGAAACACCATATATTTT	CASSPEINSGNTIYF
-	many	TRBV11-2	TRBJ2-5	TGTGCCAGCAGCTTAGTTGGACCTGTAGGGCAAGAGACCCAGTACTTC	CASSLVGPVGQETQYF
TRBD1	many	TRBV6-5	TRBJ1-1	TGTGCCAGCAGTTACTGGAAGGGACAGGGGACTGAAGCTTTCTTT	CASSYWKGQGTEAFF
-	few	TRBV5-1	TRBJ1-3	TGCGCCAGCAGCACCGGCGGGGCTGCCTCTGGAAACACCATATATTTT	CASSTGGAASGNTIYF
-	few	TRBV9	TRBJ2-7	TGTGCCAGCAGCGGCCGGGACGGTACCTACGAGCAGTACTTC	CASSGRDGTYEQYF
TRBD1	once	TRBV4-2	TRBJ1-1	TGTGCCAGCAGCCGCGTAACAGGGGGTCCAAAGAACACTGAAGCTTTCTTT	CASSRVTGGPKNTEAFF
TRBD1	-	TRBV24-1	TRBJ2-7	TGTGCCACCACCTCGGGCCGGGACAGGGGCTACGAGCAGTACTTC	CATTSGRDRGYEQYF
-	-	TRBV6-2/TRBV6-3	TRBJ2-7	TGTGCCAGCAGCCGGCTTCAGGGGCCAAACTACGAGCAGTACTTC	CASSRLQGPNYEQYF
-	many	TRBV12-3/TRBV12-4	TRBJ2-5	TGTGCCAGCAGTTTAAGACGCCGCCAAGAGACCCAGTACTTC	CASSLRRRQETQYF
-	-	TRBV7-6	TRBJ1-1	TGTGCCAGCAGCTCCTGGGGGGGGGATTCGACTGAAGCTTTCTTT	CASSSWGGDSTEAFF
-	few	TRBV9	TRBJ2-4	TGTGCCAGCAGCGTAGCCCCCGGCCACGGGGACATTCAGTACTTC	CASSVAPGHGDIQYF
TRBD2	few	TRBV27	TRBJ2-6	TGTGCCAGCAGTCCCTTGCGGGGGGCCATTTCTGGGGCCAACGTCCTGACTTTC	CASSPLRGAISGANVLTF
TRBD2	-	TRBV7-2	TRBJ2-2	TGTGCCAGCAGCTTAGCACTAGCGGGGGGCACCGGGGAGCTGATTTTT	CASSLALAGGTGELIF
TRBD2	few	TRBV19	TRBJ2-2	TGTGCCAGTATTGACTGGACTAGCGGGAACACCGGGGAGCTGTTTTTT	CASIDWTSGNTGELFF
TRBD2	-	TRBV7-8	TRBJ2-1	TGTGCCAGCAGCCCTAACCGACTAGCGGGGGGTCGGGAGCAGTTCTTC	CASSPNRLAGGREQFF
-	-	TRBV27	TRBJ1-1	TGTGCCAGCACGCGGCCTCGGGAAGGGCCTGAGGACACTGAAGCTTTCTTT	CASTRPREGPEDTEAFF
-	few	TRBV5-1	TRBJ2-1	TGCGCCAGCAGTTTTCTAATTGGGGGGACCTACAATGAGCAGTTCTTC	CASSFLIGGTYNEQFF
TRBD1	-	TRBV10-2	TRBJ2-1	TGCGCCAGCAGTGAGAGGGGGCTATCCTACAATGAGCAGTTCTTC	CASSERGLSYNEQFF
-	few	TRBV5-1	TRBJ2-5	TGCGCCAGCAGCCCAATTTGGGGGCGAGAGACCCAGTACTTC	CASSPIWGRETQYF
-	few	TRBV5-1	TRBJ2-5	TGCGCCAGCAGCGCAGATCGGGGAGAGACCCAGTACTTC	CASSADRGETQYF
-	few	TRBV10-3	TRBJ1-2	TGTGCCATCACCCAGGGTTCGGGTGGCTACACCTTC	CAITQGSGGYTF
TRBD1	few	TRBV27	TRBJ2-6	TGTGCCAGCAGTTTAGGACAGGGGTTAGGAGGGGCCAACGTCCTGACTTTC	CASSLGQGLGGANVLTF
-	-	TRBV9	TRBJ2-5	TGTGCCAGCAGCGCCCAAGGTGGGGGGGCCTGGGAGACCCAGTACTTC	CASSAQGGGAWETQYF
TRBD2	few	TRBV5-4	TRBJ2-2	TGTGCCAGCAGCAACAAAGCGGGGGGAAACACCGGGGAGCTGTTTTTT	CASSNKAGGNTGELFF
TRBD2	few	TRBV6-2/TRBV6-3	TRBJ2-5	TGTGCCAGCAGTGCCGGACTAGGGACCCAGTACTTC	CASSAGLGTQYF
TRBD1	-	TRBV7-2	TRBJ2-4	TGTGCCAGCAGCTTAGGGGACAGGGAGGGCATTCAGTACTTC	CASSLGDREGIQYF
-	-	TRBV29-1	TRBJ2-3	TGCAGCGTTGCTGTGGGGGACCCGACGAGTACGCAGTATTTT	CSVAVGDPTSTQYF